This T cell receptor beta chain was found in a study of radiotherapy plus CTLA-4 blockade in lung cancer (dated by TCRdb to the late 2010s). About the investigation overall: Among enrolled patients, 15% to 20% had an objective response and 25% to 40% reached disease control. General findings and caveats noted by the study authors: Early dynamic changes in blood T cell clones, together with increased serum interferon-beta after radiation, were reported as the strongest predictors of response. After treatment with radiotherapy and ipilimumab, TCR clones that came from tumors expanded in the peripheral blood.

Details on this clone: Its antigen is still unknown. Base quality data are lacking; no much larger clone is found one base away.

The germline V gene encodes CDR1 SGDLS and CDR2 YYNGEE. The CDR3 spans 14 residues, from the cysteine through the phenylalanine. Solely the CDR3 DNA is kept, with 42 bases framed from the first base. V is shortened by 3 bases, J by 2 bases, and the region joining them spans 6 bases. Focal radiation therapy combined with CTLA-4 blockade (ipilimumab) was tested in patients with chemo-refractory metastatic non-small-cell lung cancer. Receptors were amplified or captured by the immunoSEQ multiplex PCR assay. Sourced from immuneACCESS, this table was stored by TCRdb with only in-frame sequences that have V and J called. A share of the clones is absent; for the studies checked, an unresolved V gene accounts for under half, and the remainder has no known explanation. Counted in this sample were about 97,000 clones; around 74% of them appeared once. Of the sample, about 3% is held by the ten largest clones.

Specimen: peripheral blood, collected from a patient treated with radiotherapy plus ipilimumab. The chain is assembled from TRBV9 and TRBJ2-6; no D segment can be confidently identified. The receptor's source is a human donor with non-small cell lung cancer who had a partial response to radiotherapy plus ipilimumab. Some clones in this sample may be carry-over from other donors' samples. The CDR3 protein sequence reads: CASSAQTGANVLTF. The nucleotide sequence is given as TGTGCCAGCAGCGCCCAAACTGGGGCCAACGTCCTGACTTTC.